This T cell receptor beta chain was documented in a study of blood T cell repertoires in COVID-19. Study at large: Specimens from acute and convalescent COVID-19 originated in the United States, Italy and Spain. Sample material is recorded as cDNA or gDNA derived from T cells, B-cell-depleted T cells, or PBMCs.

This CDR3 has 15 amino acids. From germline, CDR1 is MNHNY and CDR2 SVGAGI (reference sequence). Trimming stripped 6 bases from V and 0 bases from J, with 14 bases between. Methods used by the authors: Reference gene primer amplification gave nucleated cell count estimates. Sequencing used immunoSEQ multiplex PCR; TCRdb keeps in-frame clones, though not all of them. V and J calls and clone size are those listed in that table; D and trimming were worked out from the DNA. The sample has about 150,000 clones, roughly 88% seen once. The rearrangement links TRBV6-6 to TRBJ1-2, with a possible D match to TRBD1 (5 bases). This receptor was identified in a woman in her fifties or sixties with acute or convalescent COVID-19. Sequenced sample: peripheral blood. The CDR3 DNA is TGTGCCAGCAGAGAGCAGGGTCCCCCTAACTATGGCTACACCTTC. Its protein is CASREQGPPNYGYTF.